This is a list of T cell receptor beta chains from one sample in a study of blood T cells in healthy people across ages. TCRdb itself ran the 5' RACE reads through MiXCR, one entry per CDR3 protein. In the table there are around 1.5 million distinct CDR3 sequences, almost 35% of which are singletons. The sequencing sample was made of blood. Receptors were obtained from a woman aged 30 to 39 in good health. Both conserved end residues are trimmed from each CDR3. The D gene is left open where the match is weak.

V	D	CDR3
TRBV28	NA	ASSPLDSGQETQY
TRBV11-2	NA	ASSSDGLYQETQY
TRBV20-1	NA	SAWGPTGNYGYT
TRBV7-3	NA	ASSPAGGGDTQY
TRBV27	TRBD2	ASSQGLAGDLSYNEQF
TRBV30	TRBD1	VWEQGNEQF
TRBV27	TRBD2	ASSRLTSGFPYNEQF
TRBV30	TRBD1	AWSRQGVYNEQF
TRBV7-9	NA	ASSPGVPGPSEQY
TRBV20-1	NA	SARRDSGLSYEQY
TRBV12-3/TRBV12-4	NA	ASRAPGATPPNEQF
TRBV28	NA	ASRLKSSTDTQY
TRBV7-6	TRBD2	ASSLVVLAGAGNERF
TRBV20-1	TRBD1	SAQTGGMNTEAF
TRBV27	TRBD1	ASSLAYGQGAFWHEQY
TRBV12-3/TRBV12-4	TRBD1	ASSLVGQGEAF
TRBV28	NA	ATGPNYGYT
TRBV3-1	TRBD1	ASSHRTGTVNTEAF
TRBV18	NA	ASSPEGRGKGEQY
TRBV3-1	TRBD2	ASAGAGHYYNEQF
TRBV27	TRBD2	ASSRGGLSETQY
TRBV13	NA	ASSPSGSGANVLT
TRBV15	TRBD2	ATSRVLAGGTDTQY
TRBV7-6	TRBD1	ASSFGQGNEAF
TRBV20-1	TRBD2	SASLAVIMGSSDTQY
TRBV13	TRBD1	ASTTRGEAYGYT
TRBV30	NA	AWSVGGSGANALT
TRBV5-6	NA	ASNREPLGYT
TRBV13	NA	ASSYGDSSEQY